Listed here are 30 T cell receptor beta chains from one sample, sequenced in a study of CD8+CD57+ T cells in acquired aplastic anemia. TCR beta VDJ and CDR3 profiles were obtained from a genomic DNA template. TCRdb re-called the reads with MiXCR, one entry per CDR3 protein. The sample yields about 190,000 distinct CDR3 sequences, 50% to 55% seen once. What was sequenced was sorted CD4+, CD8+, or CD8+CD57+ T cells (not recorded which) from PBMCs. The receptors come from a human donor in good health, serving as a control.

Many counts were recorded for this clonotype. The genes are TRBV7-9 and TRBJ2-5; D is undetermined. This CDR3 is built from 13 residues. Trimming took off 3 bases at V and 3 bases at J, with 8 bases between the two ends. CDR1 and CDR2 from the germline V gene are SEHNR and FQNEAQ (reference sequence). The CDR3 nucleotides are TGTGCCAGCAGCTTGGGTAGTAAAGAGACCCAGTACTTC. Protein: CASSLGSKETQYF.

This clonotype was seen more than once but under ten times. One base away lies a much larger clone, so this may be a sequencing read error. The rearrangement links TRBV12-3 or TRBV12-4 to TRBJ2-7; 9 bases agree with TRBD1. The CDR3 is 14 residues long. For the CDR3, the DNA is TGTGCCAGCAGTCGGGGACAGGGAGGCTACGGGCAGTACTTC. Translation: CASSRGQGGYGQYF.

This sequence joins TRBV7-3 and TRBJ1-2; perhaps TRBD1 as D (5 bases). Trimming stripped 1 base from V and 2 bases from J, with 14 bases between. The CDR3 consists of 16 residues. The germline CDR1 and CDR2 sequences are SGHTA and FQGTGA. CDR3 nucleotide sequence: TGTGCCAGCAGCTTAAATGGGGACCGACCGAACTATGGCTACACCTTC. This codes for CASSLNGDRPNYGYTF.

V and J are TRBV5-1 and TRBJ2-1, with D possibly matching TRBD1 (6 bases). The V and J ends lost 7 bases and 2 bases respectively, with 13 bases between them. Germline V gives CDR1 SGHRS, CDR2 YFSETQ. CDR3 length: 14 amino acids. The CDR3 coding sequence is TGCGCCAGCGATGGGGGACAAACCTACAATGAGCAGTTCTTC. Amino acids: CASDGGQTYNEQFF.

This clonotype was picked up many times. The rearrangement links TRBV2 to TRBJ1-5; TRBD1 agrees at 10 bases. The CDR3 is made up of 14 amino acids. CDR1 and CDR2 (germline): SNHLY, FYNNEI. Trimming took 7 bases from V and 7 from J; bases not matched to a gene: 7. The CDR3 sequence is CASKRGQGGQPQHF. The DNA of the CDR3 is TGTGCCAGCAAGCGAGGACAGGGGGGCCAGCCCCAGCATTTT. The whole variable domain, filled in from reference TRBV2 and TRBJ1-5, reads EPEVTQTPSHQVTQMGQEVILRCVPISNHLYFYWYRQILGQKVEFLVSFYNNEISEKSEIFDDQFSVERPDGSNFTLKIRSTKLEDSAMYFCASKRGQGGQPQHFGDGTRLSIL.

The chain carries TRBV29-1 and TRBJ1-1; 10 bases agree with TRBD1. Germline CDR1 SQVTM, CDR2 ANQGSEA. Trimming took 7 bases from V and 0 from J; bases not matched to a gene: 8. The CDR3 covers 15 residues. The CDR3 is CSARDRGRMNTEAFF. The CDR3 nucleotides are TGCAGCGCCCGGGACAGGGGAAGGATGAACACTGAAGCTTTCTTT.

This clonotype was counted ten times or more. The rearrangement uses TRBV6-5 and TRBJ1-3; D not certain. Per the germline V gene, CDR1 is MNHEY and CDR2 is SVGAGI. The V end was cut by 4 bases, the J end by 0 bases, with 13 bases between. The CDR3 totals 16 residues. Written as DNA, the CDR3 is TGTGCCAGCAGTTTGACCCTGGGGAACTCTGGAAACACCATATATTTT. Translation: CASSLTLGNSGNTIYF.

The V gene is TRBV12-3 or TRBV12-4, the J gene TRBJ2-5, with 8 bases fitting TRBD1. CDR3 length: 15 residues. Trimming took 3 bases from V and 5 from J; bases not matched to a gene: 8. Here the CDR3 reads CASSLRQGPWETQYF. The CDR3 bases are TGTGCCAGCAGTTTGCGACAGGGGCCCTGGGAGACCCAGTACTTC.

The table lists this clonotype with many counts. The rearrangement links TRBV12-3 or TRBV12-4 to TRBJ1-1; 9 nucleotides match TRBD1. This CDR3 comprises 17 residues. V lost 4 bases to trimming and J lost 1 base; unmatched junction nucleotides: 10. The CDR3 coding sequence is TGTGCCAGCAGTTCATTCACAGGGGGCCCGCAGAACACTGAAGCTTTCTTT. Protein product: CASSSFTGGPQNTEAFF.

The chain employs TRBV24-1 and TRBJ1-2, with 7 bases matching TRBD1. The CDR3 extends over 16 amino acids. Germline V lookup: CDR1 KGHDR, CDR2 SFDVKD. V lost 1 base to trimming and J lost 10 bases; unmatched junction nucleotides: 14. CDR3 coding DNA: TGTGCCACCAGTGATTTTAGCGGGGGGACAGACTGGCTCTACACCTTC. This gives the protein CATSDFSGGTDWLYTF.

This chain uses TRBV10-2 with TRBJ2-7; 13 nucleotides align to TRBD2. The CDR3 covers 14 residues. CDR1 is WSHSY, CDR2 SAAADI, per germline. The V and J ends lost 4 bases and 6 bases, in that order; junction bases with no gene match: 3. CDR3: CASSGTSGGGEQYF. The DNA for the CDR3 is TGCGCCAGCAGTGGGACTAGCGGGGGTGGCGAGCAGTACTTC.

The chain carries TRBV13 and TRBJ2-6, with D unclear. Trimming took off 0 bases at V and 5 bases at J, with 14 bases between the two ends. CDR1 is PRHDT and CDR2 is FYEKMQ in the germline V gene (reference sequence). This CDR3 is 17 amino acids long. The CDR3 DNA reads as TGTGCCAGCAGCTTAGGGAACGATAGTCGCTGGGCCAACGTCCTGACTTTC. This encodes CASSLGNDSRWANVLTF.

This clonotype was picked up a small number of times. This chain joins TRBV6-1 and TRBJ1-4; weak D call: TRBD1 (5 bases). The length of the CDR3 is 15 residues. Germline CDR1 reads MNHNS; CDR2 reads SASEGT. Trimming cost V 1 base and J 7 bases, with 13 bases left between them. CDR3 DNA sequence: TGTGCCAGCAGTGAAGGGGGGGGGAGTCGTGAAAAACTGTTTTTT. This encodes CASSEGGGSREKLFF.

The V call is TRBV7-9, the J call TRBJ2-7; D ambiguous. With 0 bases removed from V and 11 bases from J, the gap between germline ends came to 11 bases. The length of the CDR3 is 12 residues. The germline gives CDR1 SEHNR, CDR2 FQNEAQ (reference sequence). The CDR3, as DNA: TGTGCCAGCAGCTTAGCCCTAGGATGGAAGTACTTC. It is translated as CASSLALGWKYF. The whole variable domain, filled in from reference TRBV7-9 and TRBJ2-7, reads DTGVSQNPRHKITKRGQNVTFRCDPISEHNRLYWYRQTLGQGPEFLTYFQNEAQLEKSRLLSDRFSAERPKGSFSTLEIQRTEQGDSAMYLCASSLALGWKYFGPGTRLTVT.

The chain joins TRBV2 to TRBJ1-2, with TRBD1 as a possible D gene (6 bases). Trimming cost V 3 bases and J 9 bases, with 11 bases left between them. CDR1 SNHLY and CDR2 FYNNEI come from the germline V gene. The CDR3 covers 12 residues. CDR3: CASSEEQGSYTF. CDR3 sequence (DNA): TGTGCCAGCAGTGAGGAACAGGGAAGCTACACCTTC.

This chain joins TRBV15 and TRBJ1-3; D is uncertain. Germline V gene data show CDR1 as LNHNV and CDR2 as YYDKDF (reference sequence). The V end lost 0 bases, the J end lost 2 bases, and 11 bases lay between the germline ends. The CDR3 contains 16 residues. CDR3 in amino acids: CATSRDLRGTGNTIYF. As DNA, the CDR3 is TGTGCCACCAGCAGAGATCTCCGAGGCACTGGAAACACCATATATTTT.

Turning to this clonotype: An end of the junction does not agree with germline; a read error may underlie this. The genes are TRBV6-6 and TRBJ1-1; weak D call: TRBD1 (5 bases). Germline V gene lookup returns CDR1 MNHNY and CDR2 SVGAGI (reference sequence). The CDR3 length is 14 residues. Here the CDR3 reads CASLKEGRHTEASF. The CDR3 DNA reads TGTGCCAGCCTTAAGGAGGGGAGGCACACTGAAGCTTCCTTT.

This rearrangement joins TRBV6-4 to TRBJ1-2, with a possible D match to TRBD1 (6 bases). Trimming removed 4 bases from V and 0 bases from J, with 12 bases in between. This CDR3 has 15 amino acids. CDR1 MRHNA and CDR2 SNTAGT come from the germline V gene. The CDR3 reads CASSVGAGANYGYTF. DNA of the CDR3: TGTGCCAGCAGTGTTGGGGCAGGGGCTAACTATGGCTACACCTTC.

This rearrangement joins TRBV5-6 to TRBJ2-7, with no clear D. Trimming left V 0 bases short and J 5 bases short, with 9 bases between. The CDR3 runs to 13 residues. From germline, CDR1 is SGHDT and CDR2 YYEEEE. The CDR3 sequence: CASSLGVRDEQYF. CDR3 nucleotide sequence: TGTGCCAGCAGCTTGGGGGTCCGGGACGAGCAGTACTTC.

The rearrangement links TRBV10-2 to TRBJ2-3; 10 bases match TRBD1. The CDR3 has 15 amino acids. The ends lost 7 bases at V and 6 bases at J; junction bases unmatched: 10. Germline CDR1 and CDR2: WSHSY and SAAADI. CDR3 protein: CASNAGTGVADTQYF. CDR3 nucleotides: TGCGCCAGCAACGCCGGGACAGGGGTAGCGGATACGCAGTATTTT.

J is TRBJ2-2 and V is TRBV10-3; 10 bases match TRBD1. The CDR3 contains 15 residues. V shed 6 bases and J 6 bases; nucleotides not matched to a gene: 7. Per the germline V gene, CDR1 is ENHRY and CDR2 is SYGVKD. The chain's CDR3 is CAISRDRGSPGELFF. The CDR3 region has the DNA TGTGCCATCAGCCGGGACAGGGGATCTCCCGGGGAGCTGTTTTTT.

Only a few counts were recorded for this clonotype. The chain combines TRBV29-1 with TRBJ2-7; D remains ambiguous. V was cut by 4 bases and J by 4 bases, with 14 bases left in between. CDR3 length: 13 residues. CDR1 SQVTM and CDR2 ANQGSEA come from the germline V gene. CDR3 coding DNA: TGCAGCGTTGCCCCCGGAACCGCTTACGAGCAGTACTTC. Its protein product is CSVAPGTAYEQYF.

The chain has TRBV6-4 and TRBJ1-4; 9 positions match TRBD1. There are 15 residues in the CDR3. Per germline, CDR1 MRHNA and CDR2 SNTAGT. Trimming cost V 11 bases and J 8 bases; bases outside gene matches: 15. The CDR3 DNA reads TGTGCCGCAGGGACAGGGAACGAAGGGAGGGAAAAACTGTTTTTT. Amino acids: CAAGTGNEGREKLFF.

This clonotype has a count of ten or more. The chain uses TRBV6-5 and TRBJ2-7, with 8 bases aligning to TRBD2. The J segment lost 1 base and the V segment lost 4 bases, leaving 9 bases of the junction unmatched. In germline, CDR1 is MNHEY, CDR2 SVGAGI. CDR3 length equals 16 residues. CDR3 in DNA: TGTGCCAGCAGTTCCATTTCGGGGGGGGAGTCCTACGAGCAGTACTTC. Amino acids: CASSSISGGESYEQYF.

As regards this clonotype: The CDR3 carries no conserved terminal phenylalanine or tryptophan, so it likely arises from a read error. This sequence joins TRBV9 and TRBJ2-1; D perhaps matches TRBD1 (6 bases). In germline, CDR1 is SGDLS, CDR2 YYNGEE. V was pared by 4 bases and J by 5 bases, with 13 bases between. This CDR3 has 14 residues. CDR3: CASSPGQVNNEQFC. The DNA for the CDR3 is TGTGCCAGCAGCCCGGGACAAGTTAACAATGAGCAGTTCTGC.

This rearrangement joins TRBV7-2 to TRBJ2-7; 7 positions agree with TRBD2. Germline V gene data show CDR1 as SGHTA and CDR2 as FQGNSA. Losses at the gene ends were 2 bases for V and 9 bases for J; bases not matched to a gene: 10. CDR3 length: 14 residues. For the CDR3, the DNA is TGTGCCAGCAGCTTAATCCCTTCGGGGAGGGGGCAGTACTTC. Its protein is CASSLIPSGRGQYF.

This clonotype has just a few counts. The chain joins TRBV11-3 to TRBJ2-1; D remains unclear. V was clipped by 5 bases and J by 6 bases, with 14 bases between them. The germline V gene encodes CDR1 SGHNT and CDR2 YENEEA. The CDR3 runs to 14 residues. The CDR3 DNA reads as TGTGCCAGCAGCGAAACCCCTACAACCAATGAGCAGTTCTTC. It specifies CASSETPTTNEQFF.

The chain combines TRBV29-1 with TRBJ2-7; TRBD1 matches 7 bases. With 4 bases clipped from V and 5 bases from J, the junction kept 8 bases outside the gene matches. CDR3 length equals 13 residues. Germline CDR1 is SQVTM and CDR2 is ANQGSEA. The CDR3 region has the DNA TGCAGCGTTGGCCGACAGGGAATCGACGAGCAGTACTTC. Its translation is CSVGRQGIDEQYF.

The V and J genes are TRBV29-1 and TRBJ2-5; no definite D call. Germline CDR1 SQVTM, CDR2 ANQGSEA. Trimming left V 5 bases short and J 0 bases short, with 10 bases between. The CDR3 sequence is 13 residues long. The CDR3 DNA is TGCAGCGTTCAAAGCCGTGACCAAGAGACCCAGTACTTC. Its protein is CSVQSRDQETQYF. Based on the CDR3 plus reference TRBV29-1 and TRBJ2-5, the full variable domain is SAVISQKPSRDICQRGTSLTIQCQVDSQVTMMFWYRQQPGQSLTLIATANQGSEATYESGFVIDKFPISRPNLTFSTLTVSNMSPEDSSIYLCSVQSRDQETQYFGPGTRLLVL.

With regard to this clonotype: At one end, the junction sequence differs from germline, possibly due to a read error. The chain employs TRBV7-9 and TRBJ2-7, with 9 bases matching TRBD1. The CDR3 consists of 16 residues. CDR1 is SEHNR, CDR2 FQNEAQ, per germline (reference sequence). CDR3 DNA sequence: TGTGCCAGCAGCCCGGGACAGGGTTCGAACACCGGGGAGCTGTACTTC. Its translation is CASSPGQGSNTGELYF.